The clone carrying this TCR beta chain was counted at least ten times. What it binds is not known. It was with previously described methods and listed TCR primers that bulk TCR libraries were made. TCRdb used MiXCR to reprocess the PCR reads, holding one entry per CDR3 protein. This sample has tens of thousands of distinct CDR3 sequences, with 20% to 25% found just once. The V and J ends lost 1 base and 4 bases, in that order; junction bases with no gene match: 8. Germline CDR1 and CDR2: SGHTA and FQGNSA. The CDR3 extends over 17 amino acids. This sample stems from a study of molecular identifiers for immune sequencing clone quantification. Findings of the study overall: Effector cells had over 97% of their molecules in clones above 20 RNA copies, while naive cells had under 1%.

The TCR comes from a human donor in good health. Some libraries in this study had Jurkat cell RNA spiked in. The J gene is TRBJ1-5, the V gene TRBV7-2, with 9 bases matching TRBD1. Source material: naive CD8+ T cells from blood, with Jurkat cell RNA spiked in. Subset noted: FACS-sorted CD8+CD4-CCR7+CD45RA+ naive T cells. The CDR3 DNA sequence: TGTGCCAGCAGCTTAGTAATAGGACAGGGGTTTAATCAGCCCCAGCATTTT. It yields the protein CASSLVIGQGFNQPQHF.